One TCR beta chain is described in this entry. V was cut by 5 bases and J by 0 bases, with 14 bases left in between. Germline loops: CDR1 SGHNT, CDR2 YENEEA. The CDR3 runs 15 residues. These data come from a study of blood T cell repertoires in COVID-19. Study as a whole: Specimens from acute and convalescent COVID-19 originated in the United States, Italy and Spain.

Libraries were prepared by immunoSEQ multiplex PCR; TCRdb keeps only in-frame clonotypes and omits some of them. Counted here are about 73,000 clones, roughly four fifths occurring once; the ten biggest clones make up 20% to 25%. The TCR sequence derives from a woman in her 70s with acute or convalescent COVID-19. This chain links TRBV11-3 with TRBJ2-7; D gene unclear. The sample consisted of peripheral blood. The CDR3 protein is CASSPSGGFSYEQYF. The CDR3 nucleotides are TGTGCCAGCAGCCCATCTGGCGGCTTCTCCTACGAGCAGTACTTC.